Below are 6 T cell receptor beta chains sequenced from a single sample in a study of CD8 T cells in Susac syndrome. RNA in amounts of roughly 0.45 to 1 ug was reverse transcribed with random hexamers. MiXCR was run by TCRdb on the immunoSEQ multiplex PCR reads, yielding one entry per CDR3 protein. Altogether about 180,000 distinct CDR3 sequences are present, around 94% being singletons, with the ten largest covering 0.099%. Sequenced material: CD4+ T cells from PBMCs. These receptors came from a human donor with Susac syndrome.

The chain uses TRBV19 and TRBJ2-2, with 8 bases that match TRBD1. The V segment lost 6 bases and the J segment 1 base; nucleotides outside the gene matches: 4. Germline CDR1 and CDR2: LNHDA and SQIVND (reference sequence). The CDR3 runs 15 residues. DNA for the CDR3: TGTGCCAGTAGGGCCGGGACAGGGAACACCGGGGAGCTGTTTTTT. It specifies CASRAGTGNTGELFF.

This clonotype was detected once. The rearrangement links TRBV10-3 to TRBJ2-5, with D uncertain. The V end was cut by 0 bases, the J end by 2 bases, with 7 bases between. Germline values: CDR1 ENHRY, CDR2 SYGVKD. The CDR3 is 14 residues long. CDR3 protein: CAISESKEQETQYF. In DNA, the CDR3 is TGTGCCATCAGTGAGTCGAAAGAACAAGAGACCCAGTACTTC.

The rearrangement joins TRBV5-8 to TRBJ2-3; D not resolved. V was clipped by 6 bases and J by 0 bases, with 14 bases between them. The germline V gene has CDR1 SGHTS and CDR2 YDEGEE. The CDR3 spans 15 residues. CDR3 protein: CASTYTRSSTDTQYF. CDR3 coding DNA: TGTGCCAGCACTTATACGAGGTCTAGCACAGATACGCAGTATTTT.

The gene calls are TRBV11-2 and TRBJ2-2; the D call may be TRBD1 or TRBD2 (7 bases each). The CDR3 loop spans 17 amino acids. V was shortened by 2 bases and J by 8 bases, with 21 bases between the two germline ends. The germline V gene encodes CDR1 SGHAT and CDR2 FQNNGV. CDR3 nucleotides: TGTGCCAGCAGCTTACCGCGGGGGACAGCCCGGAGAGGGGAGCTGTTTTTT. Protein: CASSLPRGTARRGELFF.

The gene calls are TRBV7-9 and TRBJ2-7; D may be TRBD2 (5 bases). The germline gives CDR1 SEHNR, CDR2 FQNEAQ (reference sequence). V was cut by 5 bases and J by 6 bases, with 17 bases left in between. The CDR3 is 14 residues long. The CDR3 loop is CASSRTESIGEQYF. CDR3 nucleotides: TGTGCCAGCAGCAGGACTGAAAGCATAGGCGAGCAGTACTTC.

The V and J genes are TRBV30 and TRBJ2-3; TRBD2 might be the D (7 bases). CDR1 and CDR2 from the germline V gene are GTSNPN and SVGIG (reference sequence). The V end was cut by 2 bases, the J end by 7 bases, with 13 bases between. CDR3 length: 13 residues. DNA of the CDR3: TGTGCCTGGAGTTCCTGGGGGGGGCATACGCAGTATTTT. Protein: CAWSSWGGHTQYF.